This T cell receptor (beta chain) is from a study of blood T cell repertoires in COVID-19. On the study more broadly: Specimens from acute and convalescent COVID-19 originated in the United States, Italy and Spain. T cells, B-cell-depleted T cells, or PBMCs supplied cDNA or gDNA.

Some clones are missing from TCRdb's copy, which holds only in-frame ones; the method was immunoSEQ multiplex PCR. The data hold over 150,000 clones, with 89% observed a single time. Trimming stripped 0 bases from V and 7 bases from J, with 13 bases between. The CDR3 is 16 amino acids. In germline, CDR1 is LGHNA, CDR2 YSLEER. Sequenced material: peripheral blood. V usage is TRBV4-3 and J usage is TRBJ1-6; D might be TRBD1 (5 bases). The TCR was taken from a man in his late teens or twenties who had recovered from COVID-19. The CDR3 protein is CASSQDWPGSNSPLHF. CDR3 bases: TGCGCCAGCAGCCAAGATTGGCCAGGGTCGAATTCACCCCTCCACTTT.